This is a list of T cell receptor beta chains from one sample in a study of cytomegalovirus exposure and HLA in healthy donors. Measured with immunoSEQ multiplex PCR; TCRdb has only the in-frame clones, and not every one. Here the sample spans fewer than 100,000 clones, roughly 90% being singletons. Sequenced material: PBMCs. The receptors originated from a young man in good health and CMV-seronegative. Both conserved end residues are part of each CDR3. The D gene is left open where the match is weak. The size field is filled for only some rows; it gives once, few, many or a size class.

d_call	clone_size	v_call	j_call	cdr3_nt	cdr3_aa
TRBD1	-	TRBV19	TRBJ2-1	TGTGCCAGCAGCGGACAGGCCTTTGGGTACAATGAGCAGTTCTTC	CASSGQAFGYNEQFF
-	-	TRBV19	TRBJ2-7	TGTGCCAGTAGTAATCCCGCGGGACTTGACGAGCAGTACTTC	CASSNPAGLDEQYF
-	-	TRBV6-5	TRBJ2-1	TGTGCCAGCAGTTACTCACAGCCGCCGTACAATGAGCAGTTCTTC	CASSYSQPPYNEQFF
TRBD1	-	TRBV10-3	TRBJ2-3	TGTGCCATCAGTGAGACAGGGGGCTTAACAGATACGCAGTATTTT	CAISETGGLTDTQYF
-	-	TRBV27	TRBJ1-6	TGTGCCAGCAGTTTTTGGGGGGAAGATTCACCCCTCCACTTT	CASSFWGEDSPLHF
TRBD2	-	TRBV5-1	TRBJ2-7	TGCGCCAGCAGCTCGATAGCGGGAGGTCCGATGAAGAGCTCCTACGAGCAGTACTTC	CASSSIAGGPMKSSYEQYF
-	few	TRBV19	TRBJ1-5	TGTGCCAGTAGTATGCAGGGTTATAGCAATCAGCCCCAGCATTTT	CASSMQGYSNQPQHF
-	-	TRBV25-1	TRBJ1-6	TGTGCCAGCAGGGACGGAGGACTCTATAATTCACCCCTCCACTTT	CASRDGGLYNSPLHF
TRBD1	once	TRBV28	TRBJ2-5	TGTGCCAGCCAGGGGGCCCAGATGGGGGAGACCCAGTACTTC	CASQGAQMGETQYF
TRBD1	-	TRBV28	TRBJ1-2	TGTGCCAGCAGTCTGGGGACAGGGGCAGGGAATGGCTACACCTTC	CASSLGTGAGNGYTF
TRBD1	-	TRBV7-6	TRBJ2-2	TGTGCCAGCAGCCCGACAGGGGGCTTAAACACCGGGGAGCTGTTTTTT	CASSPTGGLNTGELFF
TRBD1	-	TRBV11-1	TRBJ1-1	TGTGCCAGCAGCACCCCGGACAGGGCGAACACTGAAGCTTTCTTT	CASSTPDRANTEAFF
-	-	TRBV11-1	TRBJ1-1	TGTGCCAGCAGCCGAGGGATGTTAAAAGCTTTCTTT	CASSRGMLKAFF
TRBD1	once	TRBV19	TRBJ1-1	TGTGCCAGTAGGGCACAGGGGTACGGCACTGAAGCTTTCTTT	CASRAQGYGTEAFF
TRBD1	-	TRBV28	TRBJ1-6	TGTGCCAGCAGTCCGAAAGGGACAGGGCTTAATTCACCCCTCCACTTT	CASSPKGTGLNSPLHF
-	-	TRBV5-1	TRBJ2-5	TGCGCCAGCAGCTTGAACGCAGGGAAGGAGACCCAGTACTTC	CASSLNAGKETQYF
TRBD1	-	TRBV28	TRBJ1-4	TGTGCCAGCAGCCGGACAGGGTTTAAGACTAATGAAAAACTGTTTTTT	CASSRTGFKTNEKLFF
TRBD2	few	TRBV19	TRBJ2-7	TGTGCCAGTAGTATCTCAATTAGCGGGGGAGCCTACGAGCAGTACTTC	CASSISISGGAYEQYF